This T cell receptor (beta chain) was identified in a study of T cell responses to AZD1222 COVID-19 vaccine. Overall study results and limits: Clonal diversity may have been underestimated in mostly white British donors. Of spike-specific TCRs, nearly half reportedly target regions left unmutated in variants.

Pooled in the analysis were second doses at about 4 or about 12 weeks. V was clipped by 7 bases and J by 0 bases; unmatched bases: 15. The CDR3 covers 18 residues. Concerning this clone itself: The antigen remains unidentified.

Repertoires were generated with immunoSEQ multiplex PCR, while TCRdb's copy carries only in-frame clones and drops some. The sample records more than 55,000 clones, 85% to 90% being singletons. The TCR sequence derives from an adult who received the AZD1222 COVID-19 vaccine. Sequencing used peripheral blood, obtained 28 days after the second AZD1222 dose. The genes are TRBV6-7 and TRBJ1-3, with TRBD1 matching over 7 bases. TRBV6-7 carries the ORF label, with uncertain function. The CDR3: CASTKRVRGPCSGNTIYF. CDR3 sequence (DNA): TGTGCCAGCACCAAACGAGTGAGGGGGCCTTGCTCTGGAAACACCATATATTTT.